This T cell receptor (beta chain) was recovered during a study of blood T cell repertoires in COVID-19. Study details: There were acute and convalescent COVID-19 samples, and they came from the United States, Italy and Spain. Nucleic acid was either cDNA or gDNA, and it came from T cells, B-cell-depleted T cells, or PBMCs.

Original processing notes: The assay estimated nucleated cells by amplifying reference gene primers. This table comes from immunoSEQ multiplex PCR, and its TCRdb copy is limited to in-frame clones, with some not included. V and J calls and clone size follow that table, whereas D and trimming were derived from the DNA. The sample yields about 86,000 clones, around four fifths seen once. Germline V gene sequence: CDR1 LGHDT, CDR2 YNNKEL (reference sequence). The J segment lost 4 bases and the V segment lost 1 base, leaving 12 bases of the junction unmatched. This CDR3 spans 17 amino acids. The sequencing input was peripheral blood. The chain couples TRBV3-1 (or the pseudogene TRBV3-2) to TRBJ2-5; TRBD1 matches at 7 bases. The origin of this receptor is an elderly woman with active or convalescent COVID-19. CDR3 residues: CASSQGGGTALRETQYF. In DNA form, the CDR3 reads TGTGCCAGCAGCCAAGGAGGGGGCACTGCTTTAAGAGAGACCCAGTACTTC.